The rows below give T cell receptor beta chains drawn from one sample of a study of blood T cell repertoires in COVID-19. TCRdb's copy holds only in-frame clones and misses some; the assay was immunoSEQ multiplex PCR. Of 300,000 to 450,000 clones detected, around 87% appear once; the ten largest clones hold more than 1.5%. Sample: PBMCs or T cells enriched from blood (not recorded which). The source is a man aged 40-49 years in a cohort exposed to, infected with or recovered from COVID-19 (not recorded which). Both conserved end residues are part of each CDR3. The D gene is left open where the match is weak. Not all rows give a size; the values are once, few, many and, for expanded clones, a class.

J	size	V	D	CDR3	DNA
TRBJ1-1	-	TRBV7-2	TRBD1	CASSGTGLNTEAFF	TGTGCCAGCAGCGGGACAGGATTGAACACTGAAGCTTTCTTT
TRBJ1-5	-	TRBV18	-	CASSPGQFGNQPQHF	TGTGCCAGCTCACCAGGACAGTTTGGCAATCAGCCCCAGCATTTT
TRBJ2-7	-	TRBV7-6	TRBD2	CASSLRSGGSYEQYF	TGTGCCAGCAGCTTAAGGAGCGGGGGCTCCTACGAGCAGTACTTC
TRBJ1-4	-	TRBV19	-	CASSIGAATTNEKLFF	TGTGCCAGTAGTATCGGCGCGGCAACAACTAATGAAAAACTGTTTTTT
TRBJ1-6	-	TRBV2	TRBD1	CAREATGGSNSPLHF	TGTGCCAGAGAAGCCACAGGGGGTTCTAATTCACCCCTCCACTTT
TRBJ1-4	-	TRBV3-1/TRBV3-2	-	CASSQVGLNEKLFF	TGTGCCAGCAGCCAAGTCGGACTTAATGAAAAACTGTTTTTT
TRBJ1-2	-	TRBV11-3	-	CASSHWGVVCYTF	TGTGCCAGCAGTCATTGGGGGGTGGTGTGCTACACCTTC
TRBJ2-3	few	TRBV20-1	-	CSAVRGDTQYF	TGCAGTGCCGTCCGGGGAGATACGCAGTATTTT
TRBJ1-2	-	TRBV2	TRBD1	CASSRGQARTDYGYTF	TGTGCCAGCAGTAGGGGGCAGGCGCGTACCGACTATGGCTACACCTTC
TRBJ2-7	-	TRBV5-6	TRBD1	CASSFGTGFYEQYF	TGTGCCAGCAGCTTCGGGACAGGTTTCTACGAGCAGTACTTC
TRBJ2-1	-	TRBV21-1	-	CASSENGELVYNEQFF	TGTGCCAGCAGCGAAAACGGAGAACTGGTCTACAATGAGCAGTTCTTC